The rows below give T cell receptor beta chains drawn from one sample of a study of shared clonotypes between healthy human individuals. Only in-frame clones appear in the TCRdb table, and some are missing; sequencing was by immunoSEQ multiplex PCR. The data hold over 400,000 clones, with 81% observed a single time. The sample was PBMCs. Receptors originate from a woman in her thirties or forties in good health. Some clones in this sample may be carry-over from other donors' samples. The CDR3 runs from the conserved cysteine through the conserved F or W. Fields, in order: J gene, V gene, CDR3 protein.

TRBJ1-4,TRBV19,CARDRFRGAHEKLFF
TRBJ1-4,TRBV6-1,CASSEERGGFEKLFF
TRBJ2-7,TRBV7-8,CASSLERRGSPYEQYF
TRBJ2-6,TRBV19,CASSPGSGANVLTF
TRBJ2-1,TRBV9,CARGTSGRQHHNEQFF
TRBJ2-5,TRBV5-1,CASNREGVPETQYF
TRBJ2-3,TRBV4-2,CASSQGPGTSGSWGPDTQYF
TRBJ1-2,TRBV10-2,CASNPQNQGNYGYTF
TRBJ2-1,TRBV7-9,CASSLGPYNEQFF
TRBJ1-1,TRBV18,CASSPTGPTNTEAFF
TRBJ2-7,TRBV29-1,CSVEGLAGGPNEQYF
TRBJ2-3,TRBV7-3,CASSLVGGTTDTQYF
TRBJ1-2,TRBV19,CASSITENYGYTF
TRBJ1-2,TRBV18,CASSPLFRAAVDYGYTF
TRBJ2-1,TRBV28,CASSRRSGRVYYNEQFF
TRBJ2-1,TRBV30,CAWTTSGNNEQFF
.,TRBV29-1,CSVEGGQSYEQYF
TRBJ2-3,TRBV5-4,CASSLPKKSDTQYF
TRBJ2-2,TRBV20-1,CSATNTGELFF
TRBJ2-1,TRBV7-8,CASSLMPSGPDEQFF
TRBJ1-5,TRBV25-1,CASSESGPSNQPQHF
TRBJ2-3,TRBV29-1,CSARTSTDTQYF
TRBJ2-7,TRBV6-1,CASSDGTYEQYF
TRBJ2-2,TRBV29-1,CSVGRAQDTGELFF
TRBJ2-3,TRBV29-1,CSGHEGLRLGDTQYF
TRBJ1-3,TRBV18,CASSPTGVGNTIYF
TRBJ2-2,TRBV10-2,CASRPWTSGPPNTGELFF
TRBJ1-1,TRBV7-9,CASSPQPNTEAFF
TRBJ2-7,TRBV14,CASSQARSPAELYEQYF
TRBJ1-1,TRBV7-9,CASSRDSLGNTEAFF
TRBJ2-1,TRBV5-6,CASSGGLATRHEQFF
TRBJ2-2,TRBV7-6,CASSLAAGHSNTGELFF
TRBJ2-3,TRBV11-2,CASSFHGRPDTQYF
TRBJ2-7,TRBV7-2,CASSLRRGAWYEQYF
TRBJ2-6,TRBV5-4,CASSSGGLARGGANVLTF
TRBJ1-4,TRBV9,CASSGVSAEKLFF
TRBJ2-5,TRBV13,CASSLSGYKRTQYF
TRBJ2-1,TRBV30,CAWRGPGQGLDEQFF
TRBJ2-2,TRBV9,CASSVRTSGRESTGELFF
TRBJ1-3,TRBV9,CASSVEGGGVTSGNTIYF
TRBJ2-7,TRBV28,CASSLEEPGEQYF
TRBJ1-1,TRBV5-4,CASSNTGLYTEAFF
TRBJ2-1,TRBV5-1,CASSLSVSSYNEQFF
TRBJ2-5,TRBV5-5,CASSQETQYF
TRBJ2-2,TRBV7-9,CASSLGLFLGAGELFF
TRBJ1-1,TRBV19,CASRRDREVDTEAFF
TRBJ1-1,TRBV5-6,CASSLDRGQVGTEAFF
TRBJ2-5,TRBV7-2,CASSLSSGEETQYF
TRBJ2-7,TRBV18,CASSHQRPSGIYEQYF
TRBJ2-7,TRBV27,CASSLGPVGLYEQYF
TRBJ1-4,TRBV7-2,CASSLEDRVLFF
TRBJ2-2,TRBV6-1,CASSDPREASNTGELFF
TRBJ2-1,TRBV27,CASSFGNGEQFF
TRBJ2-7,TRBV4-3,CASSQDLDSNYEQYF
TRBJ1-5,TRBV9,CASSAAGHSNQPQHF